Sequencing of this T cell receptor beta chain was carried out in a study of identical twins. Points from the study as a whole: Diverse VJ usage suggested most zero-insertion clonotypes were not invariant T cells.

This clonotype was counted many times. The antigen is undetermined. Carrying unique molecular identifiers, the cDNA also gained a universal primer site through template switching. From the 5' RACE reads, TCRdb called clonotypes with MiXCR, one entry per CDR3 protein. In the table there are 200,000 to 250,000 distinct CDR3 sequences, 7.5% of which are singletons. The same data also went into a second study, on yellow fever vaccine responses in identical twins.

The source of this sequence is a woman between 18 and 29 years old in good health. The sequencing sample was made of memory (CD45RO+) T cells sorted from blood.

This CDR3 reads CASSSTQGTNTGELFF. In nucleotides, the CDR3 is TGTGCCAGCAGCTCCACGCAGGGAACGAACACCGGGGAGCTGTTTTTT. The rearrangement uses TRBV5-6 and TRBJ2-2; possible D gene TRBD1, 5 bases. The V gene lost 3 bases and the J gene lost 0 bases, with 12 bases spanning the gap. CDR3 size: 16 residues. CDR1 is SGHDT and CDR2 is YYEEEE in the germline V gene.